The rows below give T cell receptor beta chains drawn from one sample of a study of PD-1 blockade in classical Hodgkin lymphoma. Generated by immunoSEQ multiplex PCR, the TCRdb table keeps only in-frame clones and is missing some. Of about 11,000 clones listed, 82% were seen once; the top ten hold roughly 6%. Sequencing was performed on peripheral blood mononuclear cells (PBMCs), taken before the second cycle of nivolumab. The receptors here all came from a human donor with classical Hodgkin lymphoma. CDR3s include the opening cysteine and the closing phenylalanine or tryptophan.

V gene	J gene	CDR3 protein
TRBV7-2	TRBJ2-1	CASSLFLQGRYNEQFF
TRBV9	TRBJ2-3	CASSPGLADTQYF
TRBV6-6	TRBJ2-5	CASTPRGGAQTQYF
TRBV30	TRBJ2-7	CAWSVGLAGPYEQYF
TRBV9	TRBJ1-5	CASSVDPGGQPQHF
TRBV2	TRBJ1-4	CASKTGQSNEKLFF
TRBV19	TRBJ2-7	CASSMGGYEQYF
TRBV28	TRBJ2-1	CASSTLTDNEQFF
TRBV28	TRBJ2-7	CASSLVRDEQYF
TRBV19	TRBJ2-7	CASSISNLYEQYF
TRBV6-6	TRBJ2-1	CASSYGTGRDEQFF
TRBV18	TRBJ1-2	CASSPRGTYGYTF
TRBV6-6	TRBJ2-5	CASSVQETQYF
TRBV27	TRBJ2-3	CASSSIREVGGRGAHTQYF
TRBV5-1	TRBJ2-1	CASFRGPTYNEQFF
TRBV2	TRBJ2-3	CASRRTGDYTDTQYF
TRBV29-1	TRBJ2-1	CSGRQGGYNEQFF
TRBV6-5	TRBJ2-4	CAPAPLAKNIQYF
TRBV5-1	TRBJ2-2	CASSLFPVSNTGELFF
TRBV25-1	TRBJ1-3	CASSEEGWNTIYF
TRBV5-8	TRBJ2-3	CASSLEGDSHTDTQYF
TRBV7-2	TRBJ2-2	CASSLNGGELFF
TRBV21-1	TRBJ2-1	CASSKKERRDRYNEQFF
TRBV4-1	TRBJ2-5	CASSQLAGEQETQYF
TRBV9	TRBJ2-5	CASSAGGQQKETQYF
TRBV5-1	TRBJ2-3	CASSAGPPGTSTDTQYF
TRBV7-3	TRBJ2-7	CASSLTQLSGAHPYEQYF
TRBV6-6	TRBJ1-2	CASSYPGGGGGYTF
TRBV10-3	TRBJ1-1	CAISEVAGLTEAFF